Following are 20 T cell receptor beta chains from one sample sequenced in a study of cytomegalovirus exposure and HLA in healthy donors. This PCR relied on a set of 60 Vbeta primers and 13 Jbeta primers. Measured with immunoSEQ multiplex PCR; TCRdb has only the in-frame clones, and not every one. The top ten clones hold 5.6% of a sample with approximately 110,000 clones, more than 60% of them seen once. The source material was PBMCs. These receptors were obtained from a male donor in good health and CMV-seronegative.

CDR3 nucleotides: TGCGCCAGCAGCTTGGGGGCTGGTAATGAAAAACTGTTTTTT. Translation: CASSLGAGNEKLFF. The V call is TRBV5-1, the J call TRBJ1-4; D is undetermined. CDR1 is SGHRS and CDR2 is YFSETQ in the germline V gene. CDR3 length: 14 amino acids. V was shortened by 0 bases and J by 4 bases, with 7 bases between the two germline ends.

The chain has TRBV14 and TRBJ2-1; the match to TRBD1 covers 9 bases. The CDR3 loop spans 16 amino acids. Germline V CDR1 and CDR2: SGHDN, FVKESK. Trimming took 3 bases from V and 3 from J; bases not matched to a gene: 6. CDR3 in DNA: TGTGCCAGCAGCCAGGGACAGGGCCTTTTCTACAATGAGCAGTTCTTC. Protein: CASSQGQGLFYNEQFF.

The chain uses TRBV7-2 and TRBJ1-2; 8 bases are shared with TRBD1. The ends lost 1 base at V and 4 bases at J; junction bases unmatched: 5. Germline V gene data show CDR1 as SGHTA and CDR2 as FQGNSA. The CDR3 is made up of 15 amino acids. The CDR3 loop reads CASSLGDRNGYGYTF. The CDR3, as DNA: TGTGCCAGCAGCTTAGGGGACAGGAATGGCTATGGCTACACCTTC.

The chain is built from TRBV19 and TRBJ2-1; 14 bases are shared with TRBD2. The CDR3 totals 14 residues. CDR1 and CDR2 (germline): LNHDA, SQIVND (reference sequence). V shed 6 bases, J shed 8 bases, and the junction held 3 bases outside the gene matches. Here the CDR3 reads CASSGLAGGYEQFF. The CDR3 nucleotides are TGTGCCAGTAGCGGACTAGCGGGAGGCTATGAGCAGTTCTTC.

The chain uses TRBV4-1 and TRBJ1-4, with a weak D call TRBD1 (6 bases). CDR1 is MGHRA and CDR2 is YSYEKL in the germline V gene. This CDR3 spans 16 amino acids. Trimming took off 1 base at V and 5 bases at J, with 14 bases between the two ends. The CDR3 spells CASSQGQALTNEKLFF. CDR3 coding DNA: TGCGCCAGCAGCCAAGGACAGGCGCTAACAAATGAAAAACTGTTTTTT.

This chain joins TRBV14 and TRBJ1-6, with 8 positions matching TRBD1. Germline CDR1 and CDR2: SGHDN and FVKESK. The CDR3 runs 14 residues. V lost 0 bases to trimming and J lost 10 bases; unmatched junction nucleotides: 2. CDR3 sequence: CASSQDRGPSPLHF. The DNA of the CDR3 is TGTGCCAGCAGCCAAGACAGGGGGCCATCACCCCTCCACTTT.

This chain joins TRBV29-1 and TRBJ2-1, with 14 bases aligning to TRBD2. Germline values: CDR1 SQVTM, CDR2 ANQGSEA. This CDR3 has 14 residues. Trimming removed 4 bases from V and 9 bases from J; junction bases left unmatched: 5. For the CDR3, the DNA is TGCAGCGTTGTGGGACTAGCGGGAGCGGGTGAGCAGTTCTTC. Amino acid sequence: CSVVGLAGAGEQFF.

The chain couples TRBV5-1 to TRBJ2-1; no clear D. Germline V gene sequence: CDR1 SGHRS, CDR2 YFSETQ. This CDR3 is built from 16 residues. With 0 bases removed from V and 1 base from J, the gap between germline ends came to 11 bases. For the CDR3, the DNA is TGCGCCAGCAGCTTGGGGCCTCAAATTTCCTACAATGAGCAGTTCTTC. The encoded protein is CASSLGPQISYNEQFF. Full variable domain (missing parts from reference TRBV5-1 and TRBJ2-1): KAGVTQTPRYLIKTRGQQVTLSCSPISGHRSVSWYQQTPGQGLQFLFEYFSETQRNKGNFPGRFSGRQFSNSRSEMNVSTLELGDSALYLCASSLGPQISYNEQFFGPGTRLTVL.

This chain connects TRBV29-1 to TRBJ2-5; no firm D call. Germline V gene data show CDR1 as SQVTM and CDR2 as ANQGSEA. The CDR3 runs 11 residues. Trimming pared 5 bases from V and 3 bases from J, leaving 7 bases between. Written as DNA, the CDR3 is TGCAGCGTTCCCCCTAAAGAGACCCAGTACTTC. Protein: CSVPPKETQYF.

This chain links TRBV9 with TRBJ2-1, with 12 bases identical to TRBD2. CDR1 SGDLS and CDR2 YYNGEE come from the germline V gene. Trimming removed 5 bases from V and 8 bases from J; junction bases left unmatched: 2. The CDR3 covers 13 residues. The CDR3 DNA reads as TGTGCCAGCAGGGCTAGCGGGAGGGATGAGCAGTTCTTC. It translates to CASRASGRDEQFF.

The chain carries TRBV7-2 and TRBJ2-5; TRBD1 aligns across 8 bases. The CDR3 runs to 14 residues. Trimming took 4 bases from V and 6 from J; bases not matched to a gene: 7. In germline, CDR1 is SGHTA, CDR2 FQGNSA. CDR3 region: CASSSGGAWKTQYF. CDR3 in DNA: TGTGCCAGCAGCTCAGGGGGCGCCTGGAAGACCCAGTACTTC.

This clone was seen only a few times. This chain uses TRBV5-1 with TRBJ1-4; D gene ambiguous. In germline, CDR1 is SGHRS, CDR2 YFSETQ. The CDR3 has 17 residues. V shed 4 bases and J shed 0 bases, with 16 bases lying between them. For the CDR3, the DNA is TGCGCCAGCAGCCCCCCGGGTCTTTCGTCAACTAATGAAAAACTGTTTTTT. This codes for CASSPPGLSSTNEKLFF.

The chain recombines TRBV6-4 with TRBJ1-2; TRBD1 aligns across 9 bases. CDR3 length: 14 residues. The germline CDR1 and CDR2 sequences are MRHNA and SNTAGT. Trimming took 2 bases from V and 7 from J; bases not matched to a gene: 5. CDR3 protein: CASSDGTGFRGYTF. The CDR3 nucleotides are TGTGCCAGCAGTGACGGGACAGGGTTCCGTGGCTACACCTTC.

This chain links TRBV10-3 with TRBJ2-1; 7 bases align to TRBD2. Germline-derived CDR1 and CDR2 are ENHRY and SYGVKD. There are 17 residues in the CDR3. With 4 bases clipped from V and 7 bases from J, the junction kept 16 bases outside the gene matches. The CDR3 DNA reads as TGTGCCATCAGTGTAGGGATGGCGGGAGAGACGAGTAATGAGCAGTTCTTC. Protein product: CAISVGMAGETSNEQFF.

J is TRBJ2-5 and V is TRBV2; TRBD2 aligns across 10 bases. The J call may be mistaken, given a closer DNA end match to TRBJ2-7. This CDR3 spans 19 amino acids. Looked up from germline, CDR1 is SNHLY and CDR2 is FYNNEI. The CDR3 region has the DNA TGTGCCAGCAGTAAACAAGGAGGGGGGCTAGCGGGAGTCTCCTACGAGCAGTACTTC. This gives the protein CASSKQGGGLAGVSYEQYF.

V and J are TRBV5-1 and TRBJ1-1; D perhaps matches TRBD1 (6 bases). There are 18 residues in the CDR3. CDR1 SGHRS and CDR2 YFSETQ come from the germline V gene. V gave up 4 bases and J gave up 0 bases, with 22 bases separating them. The DNA of the CDR3 is TGCGCCAGCAGCAAGGGGGGGTTCGTCCTTTCCATGAACACTGAAGCTTTCTTT. It encodes CASSKGGFVLSMNTEAFF.

The chain is built from TRBV6-4 and TRBJ2-7; TRBD2 agrees at 10 bases. CDR1 and CDR2 (germline): MRHNA, SNTAGT. The length of the CDR3 is 17 residues. V trimming: 1 base; J trimming: 3 bases; junction bases outside the gene matches: 9. The CDR3 reads CASSDLVNASGSYEQYF. The DNA of the CDR3 is TGTGCCAGCAGTGACTTGGTTAATGCTAGCGGGAGCTACGAGCAGTACTTC.

The gene calls are TRBV5-1 and TRBJ2-5, with 10 bases lining up with TRBD1. Germline CDR1 is SGHRS and CDR2 is YFSETQ. The CDR3 totals 14 residues. V was clipped by 3 bases and J by 3 bases; unmatched bases: 2. The DNA for the CDR3 is TGCGCCAGCAGCTGGGGGACAGGGGAAGAGACCCAGTACTTC. It translates to CASSWGTGEETQYF.

The chain recombines TRBV11-3 with TRBJ2-7; 7 nucleotides line up with TRBD2. The CDR3 runs 15 residues. The ends lost 0 bases at V and 0 bases at J; junction bases unmatched: 2. Germline CDR1 reads SGHNT; CDR2 reads YENEEA. The CDR3 sequence is CASSLEGLGSYEQYF. Here the CDR3 DNA reads TGTGCCAGCAGCTTAGAAGGACTAGGCTCCTACGAGCAGTACTTC.

This clone has a single count. This sequence joins TRBV11-2 and TRBJ2-5, with TRBD2 matching over 8 bases. With the DNA end fitting TRBJ2-7 better, the J assignment may be wrong. The length of the CDR3 is 15 residues. Germline V CDR1 and CDR2: SGHAT, FQNNGV. The CDR3 bases are TGTGCCAGCAGGACCCCCGGCGGGAGGTCCTACGAGCAGTACTTC. Translated, it gives CASRTPGGRSYEQYF.